Listed below are T cell receptor beta chains from one sample, sequenced in a study of T cells in Graves' hyperthyroidism and ophthalmopathy. TCRdb re-derived calls from the multiplex PCR reads in MiXCR, one entry per CDR3 protein. Here the sample spans 300,000 to 450,000 distinct CDR3 sequences, approximately 17% being singletons. The sample consisted of blood. These receptors were collected from a woman in her twenties or thirties with Graves' hyperthyroidism that later progressed to Graves' ophthalmopathy. The CDR3 runs from the conserved cysteine through the conserved F or W. The D gene is left open where the match is weak. Expanded clones get a size class; other rows say once, few or many, or leave the size out.

V,size,D,length,J,CDR3,DNA
TRBV2,NA,NA,18,TRBJ2-3,CASSDDPHVDGDTDTQYF,TGTGCCAGCAGTGATGACCCCCACGTGGACGGGGACACAGATACGCAGTATTTT
TRBV28,many,NA,17,TRBJ1-2,CASSFPAGSLFYYGYTF,TGTGCCAGCAGTTTCCCGGCAGGTTCCCTCTTTTACTATGGCTACACCTTC
TRBV11-2,many,TRBD1,16,TRBJ2-1,CASSDWTGGALDEQFF,TGTGCCAGCAGCGACTGGACAGGGGGCGCGTTGGATGAGCAGTTCTTC
TRBV2,many,NA,14,TRBJ1-3,CASRGRPSGNTIYF,TGTGCCAGCCGGGGCAGGCCCTCTGGAAACACCATATATTTT
TRBV30,many,NA,15,TRBJ2-4,CAWSATRKWSNIQYF,TGTGCCTGGAGTGCCACCCGAAAGTGGTCAAACATTCAGTACTTC
TRBV4-1,NA,NA,15,TRBJ2-1,CASSQGGLLYNEQVF,TGCGCCAGCAGCCAAGGGGGACTCCTATACAATGAGCAGGTCTTC
TRBV19,many,NA,16,TRBJ1-6,CASSARRGWVNSPLHF,TGTGCCAGTAGTGCGCGCAGGGGATGGGTAAATTCACCCCTCCACTTT
TRBV19,few,TRBD1,14,TRBJ1-2,CASLRQGLSYGYTF,TGTGCCAGCCTGAGACAGGGGTTGTCCTATGGCTACACCTTC
TRBV20-1,NA,NA,15,TRBJ2-4,CSATGNRGDKNIQYF,TGCAGTGCCACGGGGAATAGGGGGGACAAAAACATTCAGTACTTC
TRBV24-1,many,NA,13,TRBJ2-5,CATSDSGTGTQYF,TGTGCCACCAGTGATTCAGGAACTGGGACCCAGTACTTC
TRBV12-3/TRBV12-4,many,NA,13,TRBJ2-7,CASSLTLSYEQYF,TGTGCCAGCAGTTTAACATTGTCCTACGAGCAGTACTTC
TRBV2,few,NA,13,TRBJ2-1,CASLPGSYNEQFF,TGTGCCAGTTTACCTGGCTCCTACAATGAGCAGTTCTTC
TRBV11-2,few,TRBD2,15,TRBJ2-7,CASSPTSGIYQEQYF,TGTGCCAGCAGCCCGACTAGCGGGATCTACCAAGAGCAGTACTTC
TRBV3-1,few,TRBD2,16,TRBJ2-1,CASSQERGSSYNEQFF,TGTGCCAGCAGCCAAGAGCGGGGGAGCTCCTACAATGAGCAGTTCTTC
TRBV4-1,many,NA,15,TRBJ2-5,CASSHYPRGQETQYF,TGCGCCAGCAGCCATTACCCTAGGGGGCAAGAGACCCAGTACTTC
TRBV24-1,many,TRBD2,17,TRBJ2-3,CATSEVSGRASKDTQYF,TGTGCCACCAGTGAAGTGAGCGGGAGGGCCTCGAAAGATACGCAGTATTTT
TRBV6-1,many,NA,10,TRBJ1-5,CASKTEPQHF,TGTGCCAGCAAAACAGAACCCCAGCATTTT
TRBV27,few,TRBD1,17,TRBJ1-5,CASRSKMTGLSNQPQHF,TGTGCCAGCAGGTCGAAGATGACAGGGTTGAGCAATCAGCCCCAGCATTTT
TRBV20-1,many,TRBD2,17,TRBJ2-1,CSAWTSGRASSYNEQFF,TGCAGTGCTTGGACTAGCGGGAGGGCCAGCTCCTACAATGAGCAGTTCTTC
TRBV2,NA,NA,17,TRBJ1-1,CASRGPRLRGMYTEAFF,TGTGCCAGCAGAGGTCCCCGTCTCAGGGGAATGTACACTGAAGCTTTCTTT
TRBV6-2/TRBV6-3,many,NA,15,TRBJ2-3,CASSFSTGNADTQYF,TGTGCCAGCAGTTTTTCGACGGGGAATGCAGATACGCAGTATTTT
TRBV19,few,TRBD1,16,TRBJ1-2,CASSTRQGAYNYGYTF,TGTGCCAGTAGTACCCGACAGGGGGCATACAACTATGGCTACACCTTC
TRBV7-9,few,NA,15,TRBJ2-1,CASSPFLQRNNEQFF,TGTGCCAGCAGTCCATTTCTTCAGAGAAACAATGAGCAGTTCTTC
TRBV6-5,NA,NA,15,TRBJ1-1,CASSYSSSRNTEAFF,TGTGCCAGCAGTTACTCGAGTTCAAGGAACACTGAAGCTTTCTTT
TRBV3-1,many,TRBD2,14,TRBJ2-7,CASSFSGGSYEQYF,TGTGCCAGCAGCTTTAGCGGGGGCTCCTACGAGCAGTACTTC
TRBV2,many,NA,16,TRBJ2-2,CASSESPAGNTGELFF,TGTGCCAGCAGTGAAAGCCCCGCGGGGAACACCGGGGAGCTGTTTTTT
TRBV15,many,NA,14,TRBJ2-7,CATSRELWGYEQYF,TGTGCCACCAGCAGAGAATTGTGGGGCTACGAGCAGTACTTC
TRBV19,NA,NA,16,TRBJ1-5,CASRGPGGFSNQPQHF,TGTGCCAGTAGGGGTCCGGGGGGCTTTAGCAATCAGCCCCAGCATTTT
TRBV6-2/TRBV6-3,few,TRBD2,18,TRBJ2-1,CASSYPRPGTSGYNEQFF,TGTGCCAGCAGTTACCCTCGACCTGGGACTAGCGGGTACAATGAGCAGTTCTTC
TRBV28,many,NA,12,TRBJ1-1,CASSLPGTEAFF,TGTGCCAGCAGTTTACCGGGCACTGAAGCTTTCTTT
TRBV7-9,many,NA,16,TRBJ1-4,CASSLALAATNEKLFF,TGTGCCAGCAGCTTAGCGTTGGCAGCAACTAATGAAAAACTGTTTTTT
TRBV28,NA,TRBD1,15,TRBJ2-7,CASSPSGQGFYEQYF,TGTGCCAGCAGTCCATCGGGACAGGGTTTCTACGAGCAGTACTTC
TRBV3-1,many,NA,15,TRBJ2-2,CASSPTLGDTGELFF,TGTGCCAGCAGCCCCACTCTAGGTGACACCGGGGAGCTGTTTTTT
TRBV19,few,NA,17,TRBJ2-1,CASSIASGLHSYNEQFF,TGTGCCAGTAGTATAGCGTCAGGGTTACACTCCTACAATGAGCAGTTCTTC
TRBV28,many,NA,13,TRBJ2-7,CASGPGLLQEQYF,TGTGCCAGCGGCCCGGGGCTTTTGCAGGAGCAGTACTTC
TRBV6-5,many,NA,18,TRBJ2-1,CASSYGLGNVMRYNEQFF,TGTGCCAGCAGTTACGGTCTTGGGAACGTTATGCGGTACAATGAGCAGTTCTTC
TRBV19,NA,NA,14,TRBJ2-7,CASSIKSRGYEQYF,TGTGCCAGTAGTATAAAGTCACGAGGATACGAGCAGTACTTC
TRBV29-1,many,NA,13,TRBJ2-1,CSVDLEVDNEQFF,TGCAGCGTTGACCTGGAGGTCGACAATGAGCAGTTCTTC
TRBV6-2/TRBV6-3,NA,NA,14,TRBJ1-2,CASSRLGDLYGYTF,TGTGCCAGCAGCCGCCTCGGGGACCTCTATGGCTACACCTTC
TRBV19,few,TRBD1,14,TRBJ2-7,CASLTNRGAYEQYF,TGTGCCAGCCTAACGAACAGGGGAGCGTACGAGCAGTACTTC
TRBV19,few,NA,15,TRBJ1-1,CASSIRGGGGTEAFF,TGTGCCAGTAGTATCCGAGGAGGGGGAGGTACTGAAGCTTTCTTT
TRBV9,many,NA,15,TRBJ1-6,CASSDRNSYNSPLHF,TGTGCCAGCAGCGACAGGAATAGCTATAATTCACCCCTCCACTTT
TRBV5-1,many,TRBD1,17,TRBJ1-2,CASSYKGSGQGGHGYTF,TGCGCCAGCAGCTACAAAGGCTCGGGACAGGGTGGCCATGGCTACACCTTC
TRBV30,NA,NA,17,TRBJ2-1,CAWSVQKGKVGYNEQFF,TGTGCCTGGAGTGTCCAGAAAGGGAAGGTGGGGTACAATGAGCAGTTCTTC
TRBV20-1,NA,TRBD1,16,TRBJ2-1,CSARDSGQVSFVGQFF,TGCAGTGCTAGAGATTCGGGACAGGTATCCTTTGTCGGGCAGTTCTTC
TRBV29-1,few,NA,11,TRBJ2-1,CSVVAVHEQFF,TGCAGCGTTGTGGCGGTCCATGAGCAGTTCTTC
TRBV9,many,NA,17,TRBJ2-1,CASSGGLTRGGDNEQFF,TGTGCCAGCAGCGGGGGACTCACTCGTGGTGGGGACAATGAGCAGTTCTTC
TRBV7-9,NA,NA,15,TRBJ1-1,CASSSVASASSEAFF,TGTGCCAGCAGCAGCGTGGCTTCGGCTTCCTCTGAAGCTTTCTTT
TRBV12-3/TRBV12-4,few,NA,13,TRBJ1-1,CASKWTENTEAFF,TGTGCCAGCAAGTGGACAGAGAACACTGAAGCTTTCTTT
TRBV3-1,many,NA,14,TRBJ1-1,CASSAGSSNTEAFF,TGTGCCAGCAGCGCAGGGTCTTCGAACACTGAAGCTTTCTTT